This record looks at one T cell receptor beta chain sequence and its context. Antigen: not known. Excluded were patients with other autoimmune diseases, uncontrolled infections, pregnancy or lactation. Germline V lookup: CDR1 SGHAT, CDR2 FQNNGV. With 0 bases removed from V and 4 bases from J, the gap between germline ends came to 18 bases. This CDR3 is built from 17 residues. This record belongs to a study of Graves' ophthalmopathy and Graves' hyperthyroidism. General study points: Separation of ophthalmopathy from stable hyperthyroidism was achieved by a 13-signature model, at roughly 90% sensitivity and 81.08% specificity.

TCR beta CDR3 amplification used RNA transcripts. The first round was an RT-PCR with HTBI primers, and the second round was a multiplex PCR. Each CDR3 protein is one row after TCRdb ran MiXCR on the multiplex PCR reads. The table has 1 million to 1.3 million distinct CDR3 sequences, about 36% seen once. Sequencing used peripheral blood or thyroid tissue (not recorded which). V usage is TRBV11-2 and J usage is TRBJ2-5; a weak D match, TRBD2 (6 bases). This clonotype originated in an adult man with Graves' hyperthyroidism. CDR3 coding DNA: TGTGCCAGCAGCTTAGATGGGACGGGGGACCCAGGAGAGACCCAGTACTTC. It is translated as CASSLDGTGDPGETQYF.